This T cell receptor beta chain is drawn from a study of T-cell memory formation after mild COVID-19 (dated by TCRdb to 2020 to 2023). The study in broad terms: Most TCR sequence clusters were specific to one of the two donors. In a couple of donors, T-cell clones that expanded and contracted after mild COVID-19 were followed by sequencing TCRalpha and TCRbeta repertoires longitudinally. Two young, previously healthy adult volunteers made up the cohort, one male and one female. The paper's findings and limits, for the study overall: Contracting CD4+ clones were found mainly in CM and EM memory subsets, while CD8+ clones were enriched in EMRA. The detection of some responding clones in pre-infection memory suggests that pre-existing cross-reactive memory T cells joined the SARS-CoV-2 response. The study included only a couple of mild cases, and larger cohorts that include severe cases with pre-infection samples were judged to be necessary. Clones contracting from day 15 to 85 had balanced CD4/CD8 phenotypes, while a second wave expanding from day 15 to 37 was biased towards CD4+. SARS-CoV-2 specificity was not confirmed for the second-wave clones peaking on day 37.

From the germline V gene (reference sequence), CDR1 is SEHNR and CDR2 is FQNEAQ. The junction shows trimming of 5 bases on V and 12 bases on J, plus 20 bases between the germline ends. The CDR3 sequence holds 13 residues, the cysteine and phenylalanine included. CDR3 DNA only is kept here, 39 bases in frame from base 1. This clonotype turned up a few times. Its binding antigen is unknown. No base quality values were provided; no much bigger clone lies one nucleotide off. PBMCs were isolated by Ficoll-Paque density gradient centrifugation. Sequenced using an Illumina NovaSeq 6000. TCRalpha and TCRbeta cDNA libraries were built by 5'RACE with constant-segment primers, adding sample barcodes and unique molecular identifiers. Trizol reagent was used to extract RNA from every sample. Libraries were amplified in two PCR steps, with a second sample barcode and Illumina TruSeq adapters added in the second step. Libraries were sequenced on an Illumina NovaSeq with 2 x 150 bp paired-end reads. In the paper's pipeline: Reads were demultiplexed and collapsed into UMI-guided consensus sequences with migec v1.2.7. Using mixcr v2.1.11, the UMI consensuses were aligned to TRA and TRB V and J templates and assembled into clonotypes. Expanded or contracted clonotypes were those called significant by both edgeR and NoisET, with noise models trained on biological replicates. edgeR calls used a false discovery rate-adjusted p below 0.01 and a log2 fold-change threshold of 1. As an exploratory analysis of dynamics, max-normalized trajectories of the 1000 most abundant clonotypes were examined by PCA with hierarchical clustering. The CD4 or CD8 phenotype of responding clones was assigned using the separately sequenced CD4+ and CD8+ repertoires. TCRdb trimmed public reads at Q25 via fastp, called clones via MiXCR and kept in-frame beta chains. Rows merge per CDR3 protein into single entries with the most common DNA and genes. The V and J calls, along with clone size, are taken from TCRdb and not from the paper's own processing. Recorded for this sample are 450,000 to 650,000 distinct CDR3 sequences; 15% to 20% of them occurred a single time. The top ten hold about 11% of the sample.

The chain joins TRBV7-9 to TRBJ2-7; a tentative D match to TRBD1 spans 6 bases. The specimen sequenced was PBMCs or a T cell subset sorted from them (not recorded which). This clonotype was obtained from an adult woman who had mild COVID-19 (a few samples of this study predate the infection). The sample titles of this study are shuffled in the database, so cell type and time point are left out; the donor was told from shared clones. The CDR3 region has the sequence CASSTGSAASGYF. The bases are TGTGCCAGCAGCACAGGGAGCGCTGCTTCGGGGTACTTC.